The 24 T cell receptor beta chains presented below share a single source sample, sequenced in a study of memory CD4+ T cells and cytomegalovirus serostatus. Some clones are missing from TCRdb's copy, which holds only in-frame ones; the method was immunoSEQ multiplex PCR. The sample consists of around 76,000 clones, just under 80% of them appearing once. The sort gate was single viable CD3+CD4+CD8-CD45RO+ cells for memory CD4+ T cells. Sequenced material: memory CD4+ T cells from blood. Every receptor here comes from an adult in good health and CMV-seropositive.

This chain connects TRBV5-4 to TRBJ2-1; no clear D. CDR1 is SGHNT, CDR2 YYREEE, per germline (reference sequence). Trimming took off 0 bases at V and 7 bases at J, with 8 bases between the two ends. The CDR3 has 13 amino acids. The CDR3 loop is CASSLVGKNEQFF. The CDR3 region has the DNA TGTGCCAGCAGCTTGGTAGGGAAAAATGAGCAGTTCTTC.

The rearrangement joins TRBV30 to TRBJ1-3, with TRBD1 matching 8 bases. The V segment lost 0 bases and the J segment 4 bases; nucleotides outside the gene matches: 5. The CDR3 spans 15 residues. From germline, CDR1 is GTSNPN and CDR2 SVGIG (reference sequence). CDR3 protein: CAWSVGQAGGNTIYF. CDR3 bases: TGTGCCTGGAGTGTGGGACAGGCGGGAGGAAACACCATATATTTT.

The V call is TRBV29-1, the J call TRBJ2-5, with D possibly being TRBD1 (7 bases). This CDR3 is 13 amino acids long. V lost 8 bases, J lost 4 bases, and 17 bases lay in between. Looked up from germline, CDR1 is SQVTM and CDR2 is ANQGSEA. CDR3 nucleotide sequence: TGCAGCTACCGACAGGGAGGTCGAGAGACCCAGTACTTC. Residues: CSYRQGGRETQYF.

The chain combines TRBV6-5 with TRBJ1-1, with D possibly TRBD1 on 5 matching bases. Germline loops: CDR1 MNHEY, CDR2 SVGAGI. The V and J ends lost 6 bases and 11 bases respectively, with 7 bases between them. The CDR3 has 9 amino acids. The CDR3 protein is CASRGEAFF. The CDR3 DNA follows: TGTGCCAGCAGGGGGGAGGCTTTCTTT.

The chain links TRBV7-2 to TRBJ2-7, with D tentatively TRBD1 (6 bases). V lost 5 bases and J lost 3, with 11 bases in between. The CDR3 length is 13 residues. Per germline, CDR1 SGHTA and CDR2 FQGNSA. CDR3 region: CASSPGQYYEQYV. The CDR3 coding sequence is TGTGCCAGCAGCCCCGGACAGTACTACGAGCAGTACGTC.

The chain uses TRBV18 and TRBJ2-7; D gene uncertain. The CDR3 sequence is 13 residues long. V was cut by 0 bases and J by 2 bases, with 5 bases left in between. The germline V gene encodes CDR1 KGHSH and CDR2 LQKENI. CDR3 in amino acids: CASSPPSTYEQYV. The CDR3 nucleotides read TGTGCCAGCTCACCACCGTCCACCTACGAGCAGTACGTC.

This clone was recorded only once. This chain joins TRBV6-1 and TRBJ1-3; D may be TRBD1 (6 bases). CDR1 and CDR2 (germline): MNHNS, SASEGT. Trimming removed 7 bases at V and 4 bases at J, with 11 bases between. This CDR3 is built from 13 residues. The DNA of the CDR3 is TGTGCCAGCACCGGACAGAGGGGAAACACCATATATTTT. This sequence encodes CASTGQRGNTIYF.

V is TRBV4-3 and J is TRBJ1-2, with D tentatively TRBD1 (6 bases). The CDR3 extends over 15 amino acids. Trimming took off 0 bases at V and 6 bases at J, with 14 bases between the two ends. The germline gives CDR1 LGHNA, CDR2 YSLEER. The CDR3 region is CASSQDGARGDGYTF. DNA of the CDR3: TGCGCCAGCAGCCAAGATGGGGCCAGGGGAGATGGCTACACCTTC.

The chain uses TRBV11-2 and TRBJ1-1; D not resolved. The CDR3 totals 17 residues. V lost 3 bases, J lost 4 bases, and 21 bases lay in between. Germline V gene sequence: CDR1 SGHAT, CDR2 FQNNGV. In DNA form, the CDR3 reads TGTGCCAGCAGCTTCACGAGCGGAGGGATCGGGAGCACTGAAGCTTTCTTT. Translated, it gives CASSFTSGGIGSTEAFF.

The CDR3 protein is CASSRDRGEDTEAFF. Written as DNA, the CDR3 is TGTGCCAGCAGTAGGGACAGGGGTGAGGACACTGAAGCTTTCTTT. This chain links TRBV6-5 with TRBJ1-1; 10 nucleotides agree with TRBD1. The CDR3 covers 15 residues. CDR1 MNHEY and CDR2 SVGAGI come from the germline V gene. The J segment lost 3 bases and the V segment lost 5 bases, leaving 6 bases of the junction unmatched.

The chain joins TRBV5-1 to TRBJ1-5; D ambiguous. Germline assignment: CDR1 SGHRS and CDR2 YFSETQ. There are 15 residues in the CDR3. Trimming pared 0 bases from V and 11 bases from J, leaving 18 bases between. CDR3 nucleotide sequence: TGCGCCAGCAGCTTGGATTCCCGGCTTACCGGAGCCCAGCATTTT. Translation: CASSLDSRLTGAQHF.

This clone was observed a few times. The rearrangement uses TRBV27 and TRBJ2-5; D unresolved. V lost 2 bases and J 1 base, leaving 8 bases between the germline ends. Germline lookup yields CDR1 MNHEY and CDR2 SMNVEV (reference sequence). This CDR3 is 14 amino acids long. CDR3 DNA sequence: TGTGCCAGCAGTTTAGGCCGAATCCAAGAGACCCAGTACTTC. As protein: CASSLGRIQETQYF.

CDR3 DNA sequence: TGTGCCAGCAGCTTGCAACTAGCGGATCGTACGATCGAGCAGTACGTC. It yields the protein CASSLQLADRTIEQYV. V gene TRBV5-4 combines with J gene TRBJ2-7; 8 nucleotides match TRBD2. The CDR3 is 16 amino acids. Germline V gene lookup returns CDR1 SGHNT and CDR2 YYREEE (reference sequence). V was pared by 1 base and J by 6 bases, with 12 bases of the junction left unmatched.

The chain recombines TRBV6-1 with TRBJ1-1; TRBD1 aligns across 9 bases. Per germline, CDR1 MNHNS and CDR2 SASEGT. The CDR3 has 13 residues. The junction had 5 bases not matched to a gene; V was cut back by 6 bases and J by 6 bases. The CDR3 bases are TGTGCCAGCAGCCGGGACAGGGCGGCTGAAGCTTTCTTT. Translating gives CASSRDRAAEAFF.

DNA of the CDR3: TGCGCCAGCAGCCAAGCCCCCCGGGTACGGAACACTGAAGCTTTCTTT. Encoded protein: CASSQAPRVRNTEAFF. The rearrangement uses TRBV5-1 and TRBJ1-1; D is ambiguous. CDR3 length equals 16 residues. V was clipped by 4 bases and J by 1 base, with 17 bases between them. The V gene's germline CDR1 is SGHRS and CDR2 YFSETQ.

As regards this clone: The junction does not match germline at one end; this may be a read error. The chain carries TRBV7-7 and TRBJ2-5; the D call may be TRBD1 or TRBD2 (5 bases each). This CDR3 region has 15 residues. Germline V gene lookup returns CDR1 SSHAT and CDR2 FNYEAQ (reference sequence). The CDR3 bases are TGTGCTAGCAGCTTTGTGGGTGGGGGTGAAGAGACCCAGTACTTC. Translation gives CASSFVGGGEETQYF. Combining the CDR3 with reference TRBV7-7 and TRBJ2-5 gives the whole variable domain GAGVSQSPRYKVTKRGQDVTLRCDPISSHATLYWYQQALGQGPEFLTYFNYEAQPDKSGLPSDRFSAERPEGSISTLTIQRTEQRDSAMYRCASSFVGGGEETQYFGPGTRLLVL.

The gene calls are TRBV7-2 and TRBJ1-5; D gene unclear. CDR3 length equals 14 residues. V was clipped by 2 bases and J by 4 bases, with 9 bases between them. CDR1 SGHTA and CDR2 FQGNSA come from the germline V gene. The DNA of the CDR3 is TGTGCCAGCAGCTTACGGGCGGGTAATCAGCCCCAGCATTTT. Protein sequence: CASSLRAGNQPQHF.

The rearrangement uses TRBV5-1 and TRBJ2-7, with 8 bases lining up with TRBD1. V was clipped by 5 bases and J by 2 bases; unmatched bases: 3. Germline V gene data show CDR1 as SGHRS and CDR2 as YFSETQ. This CDR3 has 13 amino acids. This chain's CDR3 is CASSAGGPYEQYF. CDR3 DNA sequence: TGCGCCAGCAGTGCAGGGGGCCCCTACGAGCAGTACTTC.

This chain joins TRBV6-5 and TRBJ2-1; D may be TRBD1 (6 bases). Trimming removed 5 bases at V and 7 bases at J, with 15 bases between. The CDR3 totals 14 residues. Germline V CDR1 and CDR2: MNHEY, SVGAGI. This chain's CDR3 is CASSEGVVDNEQFF. CDR3 DNA: TGTGCCAGCAGTGAGGGGGTTGTGGATAATGAGCAGTTCTTC.

This chain connects TRBV14 to TRBJ1-2; D is perhaps TRBD1 (6 bases). With 4 bases removed from V and 5 bases from J, the gap between germline ends came to 8 bases. The germline gives CDR1 SGHDN, CDR2 FVKESK. The CDR3 totals 12 residues. In DNA form, the CDR3 reads TGTGCCAGCAGCCCAGGACAGTATGGCTACACCTTC. Protein product: CASSPGQYGYTF.

There are a few counts of this clone. The genes are TRBV4-3 and TRBJ2-3, with no clear D. The CDR3 covers 14 residues. The germline V and J ends were trimmed by 3 bases and 5 bases, with 12 bases remaining between them. Germline V CDR1 and CDR2: LGHNA, YSLEER. CDR3 nucleotide sequence: TGCGCCAGCAGCCAGGGCCGTGCAGGAGATACGCAGTATTTT. Protein: CASSQGRAGDTQYF.

The gene calls are TRBV30 and TRBJ1-4; 9 nucleotides agree with TRBD1. The germline V gene encodes CDR1 GTSNPN and CDR2 SVGIG (reference sequence). The V gene end was trimmed by 3 bases and the J gene end by 4 bases; junction bases not matched to a gene: 0. The CDR3 covers 13 residues. The CDR3 sequence is CAWRGQGNEKLFF. In nucleotides, the CDR3 is TGTGCCTGGAGGGGACAGGGTAATGAAAAACTGTTTTTT.

The rearrangement joins TRBV29-1 to TRBJ1-2; D may be TRBD1 (6 bases). The CDR3 runs to 14 residues. V lost 7 bases and J 4 bases, leaving 19 bases between the germline ends. The germline gives CDR1 SQVTM, CDR2 ANQGSEA. DNA of the CDR3: TGCAGCGGTAAGACCCAACAGGGTGCCTATGGCTACACCTTC. Protein: CSGKTQQGAYGYTF.

The chain has TRBV27 and TRBJ2-7, with D tentatively TRBD1 or TRBD2 (6 bases each). Trimming shortened V by 0 bases and J by 2 bases, and 26 bases separated the two germline ends. This CDR3 is 20 amino acids long. The germline gives CDR1 MNHEY, CDR2 SMNVEV (reference sequence). The CDR3 loop is CASSLSPRRGYRGFTYEQYF. DNA of the CDR3: TGTGCCAGCAGTTTATCCCCCAGGAGGGGGTACCGAGGGTTTACCTACGAGCAGTACTTC.